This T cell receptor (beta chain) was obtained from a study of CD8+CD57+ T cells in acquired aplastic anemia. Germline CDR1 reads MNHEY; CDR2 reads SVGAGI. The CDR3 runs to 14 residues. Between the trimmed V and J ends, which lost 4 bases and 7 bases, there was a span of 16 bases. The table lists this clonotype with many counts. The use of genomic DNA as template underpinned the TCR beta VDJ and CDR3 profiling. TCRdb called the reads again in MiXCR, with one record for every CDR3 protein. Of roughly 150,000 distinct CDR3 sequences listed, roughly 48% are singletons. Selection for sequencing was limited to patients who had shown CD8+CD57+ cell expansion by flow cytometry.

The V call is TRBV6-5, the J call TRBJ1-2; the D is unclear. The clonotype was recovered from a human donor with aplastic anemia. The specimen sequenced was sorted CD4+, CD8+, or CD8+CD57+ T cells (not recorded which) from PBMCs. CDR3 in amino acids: CASSFRTSGVGYTF. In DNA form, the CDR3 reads TGTGCCAGCAGTTTCCGGACGTCTGGGGTTGGCTACACCTTC.